These 11 T cell receptor beta chains originate from one sample sequenced in a study of T cell responses to AZD1222 COVID-19 vaccine. Profiled with immunoSEQ multiplex PCR; TCRdb holds only in-frame clones, not every one. In the table there are 250,000 to 300,000 clones, about 94% of which are singletons. The input for sequencing was peripheral blood, taken 28 days after the second AZD1222 dose. Receptors originate from an adult who received the AZD1222 COVID-19 vaccine.

The chain carries TRBV11-3 and TRBJ2-3; no clear D. CDR3 length: 14 residues. Per germline, CDR1 SGHNT and CDR2 YENEEA. The V and J ends lost 5 bases and 1 base respectively, with 10 bases between them. CDR3 DNA: TGTGCCAGCAGCCCATTCTTTGGCACAGATACGCAGTATTTT. It yields the protein CASSPFFGTDTQYF.

The rearrangement uses TRBV9 and TRBJ2-2; 12 bases are shared with TRBD2. V trimming: 0 bases; J trimming: 7 bases; junction bases outside the gene matches: 7. CDR3 length: 17 residues. From germline, CDR1 is SGDLS and CDR2 YYNGEE. This CDR3 is CASSVARTSGTLGELFF. The DNA of the CDR3 is TGTGCCAGCAGCGTAGCCCGGACTAGCGGGACGCTCGGGGAGCTGTTTTTT.

This chain uses TRBV4-2 with TRBJ2-3; 10 bases fit TRBD2. The J segment lost 3 bases and the V segment lost 4 bases, leaving 4 bases of the junction unmatched. CDR3 length equals 15 residues. Germline loops: CDR1 LGHNA, CDR2 YNFKEQ. DNA for the CDR3: TGTGCCAGCAGCCCCGAGCGGGGGGGGACAGATACGCAGTATTTT. Its protein is CASSPERGGTDTQYF.

The V gene is TRBV20-1, the J gene TRBJ1-5; unclear D gene. Per germline, CDR1 DFQATT and CDR2 SNEGSKA (reference sequence). The germline V and J ends were trimmed by 3 bases and 7 bases, with 22 bases remaining between them. The CDR3 consists of 16 residues. CDR3 amino acids: CSASLPSGLLGQPQHF. The CDR3 DNA follows: TGCAGTGCTAGTCTTCCCTCGGGCCTTCTAGGGCAGCCCCAGCATTTT.

This chain connects TRBV4-1 to TRBJ2-7; D unclear. CDR3 length: 15 amino acids. CDR1 and CDR2 from the germline V gene are MGHRA and YSYEKL. Trimming stripped 1 base from V and 0 bases from J, with 10 bases between. CDR3 protein: CASSQGATYSYEQYF. CDR3 nucleotides: TGCGCCAGCAGCCAAGGAGCCACCTACTCCTACGAGCAGTACTTC.

The chain uses TRBV7-3 and TRBJ2-3; a possible D gene is TRBD2 (5 bases). Per germline, CDR1 SGHTA and CDR2 FQGTGA. This CDR3 has 16 residues. The V end was cut by 2 bases, the J end by 0 bases, with 12 bases between. CDR3 sequence (DNA): TGTGCCAGCAGCTTAGGGGTAGCGAGTAGCACAGATACGCAGTATTTT. This codes for CASSLGVASSTDTQYF.

The V gene is TRBV30, the J gene TRBJ2-5; the D is unclear. V lost 0 bases and J 2 bases, leaving 7 bases between the germline ends. This CDR3 is 13 amino acids long. The germline gives CDR1 GTSNPN, CDR2 SVGIG (reference sequence). CDR3 sequence: CAWSVGLQETQYF. The CDR3 DNA reads as TGTGCCTGGAGTGTAGGCTTACAAGAGACCCAGTACTTC.

V and J are TRBV3-1 (or the pseudogene TRBV3-2) and TRBJ2-7; no firm D call. The V end was cut by 1 base, the J end by 9 bases, with 7 bases between. CDR1 is LGHDT and CDR2 is YNNKEL in the germline V gene (reference sequence). The CDR3 is made up of 11 amino acids. In nucleotides, the CDR3 is TGTGCCAGCAGCCAAGCGTCGAGGCAGTACTTC. As protein: CASSQASRQYF.

V usage is TRBV9 and J usage is TRBJ2-7; 7 bases map to TRBD1. Germline trimming cut 0 bases from V and 4 bases from J; bases unmatched to any gene: 4. The CDR3 runs to 14 residues. From germline, CDR1 is SGDLS and CDR2 YYNGEE. The CDR3 is CASSVEDRVYEQYF. CDR3 coding DNA: TGTGCCAGCAGCGTAGAAGACAGGGTGTACGAGCAGTACTTC.

This rearrangement joins TRBV12-3 or TRBV12-4 to TRBJ1-2; D is possibly TRBD1 (5 bases). V was cut by 6 bases and J by 5 bases, with 13 bases left in between. The CDR3 has 13 amino acids. In nucleotides, the CDR3 is TGTGCCAGCAGCCCGACAGACTCATATGGCTACACCTTC. This gives the protein CASSPTDSYGYTF.

For the CDR3, the DNA is TGTGCCAGCAGGGGACTCAGCGGCTACACCTTC. Translation gives CASRGLSGYTF. The chain uses TRBV27 and TRBJ1-2; tentatively, D is TRBD1 (5 bases). The germline gives CDR1 MNHEY, CDR2 SMNVEV (reference sequence). CDR3 length: 11 residues. Trimming took 6 bases from V and 8 from J, leaving 10 bases between them.